This is a list of T cell receptor beta chains from one sample in a study of cytomegalovirus exposure and HLA in healthy donors. The repertoire was sequenced with immunoSEQ multiplex PCR; TCRdb's copy has only in-frame clones and lacks some. This table holds 150,000 to 200,000 clones, 81% found once. Source material: PBMCs. These receptors were collected from a woman under 30 in good health and CMV-seropositive. Both conserved end residues are part of each CDR3. The D gene is left open where the match is weak. The size of a clone is reported for some rows only, either as once, few or many, or as a class for expanded clones.

CDR3: CASSFYRASRNEKLFF
DNA: TGTGCCAGCAGCTTTTACAGGGCTAGCCGTAATGAAAAACTGTTTTTT
V: TRBV5-6
size: once
J: TRBJ1-4
D: -

CDR3: CASSTNTGAGTDTQYF
DNA: TGTGCCAGCAGCACTAACACAGGGGCGGGCACAGATACGCAGTATTTT
V: TRBV7-2
size: few
J: TRBJ2-3
D: TRBD1

CDR3: CASSLDPSSYNEQFF
DNA: TGTGCCAGCAGCTTAGACCCGAGCTCCTACAATGAGCAGTTCTTC
V: TRBV11-2
size: few
J: TRBJ2-1
D: -

CDR3: CAAGSSTNEKLFF
DNA: TGTGCCGCGGGGTCGTCAACTAATGAAAAACTGTTTTTT
V: TRBV6-7
size: once
J: TRBJ1-4
D: -

CDR3: CASSFQTGAGGQPQHF
DNA: TGTGCCAGCAGTTTCCAAACAGGGGCCGGGGGACAGCCCCAGCATTTT
V: TRBV28
size: -
J: TRBJ1-5
D: TRBD1

CDR3: CASSRSDSGNTIYF
DNA: TGCGCCAGCAGCAGGTCGGACAGTGGAAACACCATATATTTT
V: TRBV5-1
size: -
J: TRBJ1-3
D: -

CDR3: CASSTQGASYEQYF
DNA: TGTGCCAGCAGCACACAGGGGGCTTCCTACGAGCAGTACTTC
V: TRBV9
size: -
J: TRBJ2-7
D: TRBD1

CDR3: CASSTGDEAFF
DNA: TGTGCCAGCAGTACGGGAGATGAAGCTTTCTTT
V: TRBV2
size: -
J: TRBJ1-1
D: -

CDR3: CSVEELETGKDYGYTF
DNA: TGCAGCGTTGAAGAGTTGGAGACAGGGAAGGACTATGGCTACACCTTC
V: TRBV29-1
size: -
J: TRBJ1-2
D: TRBD1

CDR3: CASSQDSAGSPSGTQYF
DNA: TGCGCCAGCAGCCAAGATTCCGCGGGGTCCCCAAGCGGGACCCAGTACTTC
V: TRBV4-3
size: -
J: TRBJ2-5
D: -

CDR3: CASSLDYGSSEAFF
DNA: TGTGCCAGCAGCTTAGATTATGGTTCGAGTGAAGCTTTCTTT
V: TRBV7-2
size: -
J: TRBJ1-1
D: -

CDR3: CASSSQGGVFNPGELFF
DNA: TGTGCCAGCAGCTCCCAGGGCGGGGTGTTCAACCCCGGGGAGCTGTTTTTT
V: TRBV7-6
size: -
J: TRBJ2-2
D: -

CDR3: CASSLTPGQIYEQYF
DNA: TGCGCCAGCAGCTTGACACCGGGACAGATCTACGAGCAGTACTTC
V: TRBV5-1
size: once
J: TRBJ2-7
D: TRBD1

CDR3: CASSVDPVGTGAPYEQYF
DNA: TGTGCCAGCAGCGTAGATCCGGTAGGGACAGGGGCCCCCTACGAGCAGTACTTC
V: TRBV9
size: -
J: TRBJ2-7
D: TRBD1

CDR3: CASSQRRLAGGGTQYF
DNA: TGTGCCAGCAGCCAAAGGCGGCTAGCGGGGGGAGGGACCCAGTACTTC
V: TRBV14
size: -
J: TRBJ2-5
D: TRBD2

CDR3: CASSLAGGYEQYF
DNA: TGTGCCAGCAGTTTGGCGGGAGGCTACGAGCAGTACTTC
V: TRBV28
size: -
J: TRBJ2-7
D: TRBD2

CDR3: CASSPRPGQDYEQYF
DNA: TGTGCCAGCAGCCCCCGACCGGGACAGGACTACGAGCAGTACTTC
V: TRBV13
size: -
J: TRBJ2-7
D: TRBD1

CDR3: CATSKEAGSYEQYF
DNA: TGTGCCACTTCAAAGGAGGCCGGCTCCTACGAGCAGTACTTC
V: TRBV6-1
size: -
J: TRBJ2-7
D: -

CDR3: CASSLVVQGVGRETQYF
DNA: TGTGCCAGCAGCTTAGTAGTTCAGGGGGTTGGAAGGGAGACCCAGTACTTC
V: TRBV7-6
size: -
J: TRBJ2-5
D: TRBD1

CDR3: CASRNPSSGGAGELFF
DNA: TGTGCCAGCAGGAACCCGTCGAGCGGGGGGGCCGGGGAGCTGTTTTTT
V: TRBV27
size: -
J: TRBJ2-2
D: TRBD2

CDR3: CASTSLRPSFEYF
DNA: TGTGCCAGCACCTCCCTGCGGCCTTCCTTCGAGTATTTT
V: TRBV6-5
size: -
J: TRBJ2-3
D: -

CDR3: CASSRDRGGNTEAFF
DNA: TGCGCCAGCAGCAGAGACAGGGGGGGGAACACTGAAGCTTTCTTT
V: TRBV5-1
size: -
J: TRBJ1-1
D: TRBD1

CDR3: CASSVVGQGGTDTQYF
DNA: TGTGCCAGCAGCGTAGTAGGGCAGGGCGGCACAGATACGCAGTATTTT
V: TRBV9
size: -
J: TRBJ2-3
D: -

CDR3: CATSSSRGGRRTETQYF
DNA: TGTGCCACCAGCAGCAGCAGAGGGGGCAGACGGACAGAGACCCAGTACTTC
V: TRBV15
size: -
J: TRBJ2-5
D: TRBD1

CDR3: CASSSTGYEQYF
DNA: TGTGCCAGCAGCTCTACAGGCTACGAGCAGTACTTC
V: TRBV27
size: -
J: TRBJ2-7
D: -

CDR3: CASSHDRGSGANVLTF
DNA: TGCGCCAGCAGCCATGACAGGGGGTCTGGGGCCAACGTCCTGACTTTC
V: TRBV4-1
size: few
J: TRBJ2-6
D: TRBD1

CDR3: CASSPPDEKLFF
DNA: TGTGCCAGCTCACCCCCAGATGAAAAACTGTTTTTT
V: TRBV18
size: few
J: TRBJ1-4
D: -

CDR3: CASSIFGQVRAYDEAFF
DNA: TGTGCCAGTAGTATTTTCGGACAGGTAAGGGCGTATGATGAAGCTTTCTTT
V: TRBV19
size: -
J: TRBJ1-1
D: TRBD1

CDR3: CASSLGEGPMNTEAFF
DNA: TGTGCCAGCAGCTTAGGGGAGGGACCCATGAACACTGAAGCTTTCTTT
V: TRBV11-2
size: -
J: TRBJ1-1
D: -

CDR3: CATAGTSSYNEQFF
DNA: TGTGCCACCGCAGGGACTAGCTCCTACAATGAGCAGTTCTTC
V: TRBV15
size: -
J: TRBJ2-1
D: TRBD2

CDR3: CASSLESPSGGSDTQYF
DNA: TGTGCCAGCAGCTTGGAATCCCCTAGCGGGGGTTCCGATACGCAGTATTTT
V: TRBV5-5
size: -
J: TRBJ2-3
D: TRBD2

CDR3: CASSLVRLEAFF
DNA: TGTGCCAGCAGCTTAGTTCGACTTGAAGCTTTCTTT
V: TRBV13
size: -
J: TRBJ1-1
D: -

CDR3: CASSSRLAGQETQYF
DNA: TGTGCCAGCAGCTCCCGTCTAGCGGGGCAAGAGACCCAGTACTTC
V: TRBV7-2
size: -
J: TRBJ2-5
D: TRBD2

CDR3: CATSGLSYEQYF
DNA: TGTGCCACCTCGGGACTCTCCTACGAGCAGTACTTC
V: TRBV19
size: -
J: TRBJ2-7
D: -

CDR3: CASSQDLRAETQYF
DNA: TGTGCCAGCAGCCAAGATTTGAGGGCAGAGACCCAGTACTTC
V: TRBV4-2
size: few
J: TRBJ2-5
D: -

CDR3: CASSLGGGPYVDTQYF
DNA: TGTGCCAGCAGCTTGGGAGGGGGGCCGTACGTAGATACGCAGTATTTT
V: TRBV11-2
size: -
J: TRBJ2-3
D: -

CDR3: CASSSLGLADTQYF
DNA: TGTGCCAGCAGCTCCCTGGGACTAGCAGATACGCAGTATTTT
V: TRBV5-6
size: -
J: TRBJ2-3
D: TRBD2

CDR3: CASRARVDTQYF
DNA: TGTGCCAGCAGAGCGAGGGTAGATACGCAGTATTTT
V: TRBV28
size: -
J: TRBJ2-3
D: -

CDR3: CASSQVIQETGSYEQYF
DNA: TGTGCCAGCAGCCAAGTGATCCAAGAAACAGGGTCCTACGAGCAGTACTTC
V: TRBV4-2
size: -
J: TRBJ2-7
D: -

CDR3: CASRRSGLVIKQYF
DNA: TGTGCCAGCCGACGATCAGGACTAGTAATAAAGCAGTACTTC
V: TRBV2
size: -
J: TRBJ2-7
D: TRBD2

CDR3: CASSRTANTEAFF
DNA: TGTGCCAGTAGTAGAACAGCGAACACTGAAGCTTTCTTT
V: TRBV19
size: -
J: TRBJ1-1
D: -

CDR3: CASSQEHEYYGYTF
DNA: TGCGCCAGCAGCCAAGAGCACGAGTACTATGGCTACACCTTC
V: TRBV4-3
size: once
J: TRBJ1-2
D: -

CDR3: CASSVGTGGAVYEQYF
DNA: TGTGCCAGCAGCGTCGGGACAGGGGGCGCGGTCTACGAGCAGTACTTC
V: TRBV7-2
size: -
J: TRBJ2-7
D: TRBD1

CDR3: CASSDTSGGYSYNEQFF
DNA: TGTGCCAGCAGCGATACTAGCGGGGGCTACTCCTACAATGAGCAGTTCTTC
V: TRBV5-4
size: -
J: TRBJ2-1
D: TRBD2

CDR3: CATGQLNTEAFF
DNA: TGTGCCACCGGACAGCTGAACACTGAAGCTTTCTTT
V: TRBV15
size: -
J: TRBJ1-1
D: -

CDR3: CASSLWRGGTNTEAFF
DNA: TGTGCCAGCAGCTTGTGGAGGGGTGGAACGAACACTGAAGCTTTCTTT
V: TRBV5-6
size: -
J: TRBJ1-1
D: -

CDR3: CASSLRTTAVSTDTQYF
DNA: TGTGCCAGCAGCCTCAGGACAACCGCTGTAAGCACAGATACGCAGTATTTT
V: TRBV5-6
size: -
J: TRBJ2-3
D: -

CDR3: CASSVVLWDRTYEQYF
DNA: TGTGCCAGCAGCGTAGTTCTGTGGGACAGAACCTACGAGCAGTACTTC
V: TRBV9
size: -
J: TRBJ2-7
D: TRBD1

CDR3: CASTEWSSYNSPLHF
DNA: TGTGCCAGCACCGAATGGAGCTCCTATAATTCACCCCTCCACTTT
V: TRBV2
size: -
J: TRBJ1-6
D: -

CDR3: CASSPSSGGAGEQFF
DNA: TGTGCCAGCTCACCATCTAGCGGGGGGGCCGGTGAGCAGTTCTTC
V: TRBV18
size: -
J: TRBJ2-1
D: TRBD2

CDR3: CASSLQRGAPGELFF
DNA: TGCGCCAGCAGCCTTCAGCGGGGGGCACCCGGGGAGCTGTTTTTT
V: TRBV4-3
size: -
J: TRBJ2-2
D: TRBD2

CDR3: CASRTGGRTGELFF
DNA: TGTGCCAGCAGAACAGGGGGCCGAACCGGGGAGCTGTTTTTT
V: TRBV5-4
size: -
J: TRBJ2-2
D: TRBD1

CDR3: CASSAGTGAVAEAFF
DNA: TGTGCCAGCAGCGCCGGGACAGGGGCGGTCGCTGAAGCTTTCTTT
V: TRBV25-1
size: -
J: TRBJ1-1
D: TRBD1

CDR3: CASSLTVSSGNTIYF
DNA: TGTGCCAGCAGTCTTACGGTGAGCTCTGGAAACACCATATATTTT
V: TRBV28
size: -
J: TRBJ1-3
D: -

CDR3: CASSFRQKSYEQYF
DNA: TGTGCCAGCAGCTTTCGTCAGAAAAGCTACGAGCAGTACTTC
V: TRBV11-1
size: -
J: TRBJ2-7
D: -

CDR3: CASSLGPRGSPLHF
DNA: TGTGCCAGCAGCTTAGGCCCTAGGGGTTCACCCCTCCACTTT
V: TRBV11-2
size: few
J: TRBJ1-6
D: -

CDR3: CASSPGGGVNSPLHF
DNA: TGTGCCAGCTCACCAGGAGGAGGGGTGAATTCACCCCTCCACTTT
V: TRBV18
size: -
J: TRBJ1-6
D: -

CDR3: CASGGQGVEAFF
DNA: TGCGCCAGCGGGGGACAAGGAGTTGAAGCTTTCTTT
V: TRBV10-2
size: -
J: TRBJ1-1
D: -

CDR3: CASFPTGDTGELFF
DNA: TGTGCCAGCTTTCCGACAGGGGACACCGGGGAGCTGTTTTTT
V: TRBV7-9
size: -
J: TRBJ2-2
D: TRBD1

CDR3: CASNPGGVNEQFF
DNA: TGTGCCAGCAACCCGGGGGGGGTCAATGAGCAGTTCTTC
V: TRBV6-6
size: few
J: TRBJ2-1
D: TRBD2